This T cell receptor (beta chain) is drawn from a study of PD-1 blockade in classical Hodgkin lymphoma. Turning to the study itself: A 3 mg/kg intravenous dose of nivolumab was received by patients every 2 weeks. Study outcomes and limitations: Only CD4+ TCR diversity, not CD8+, had risen significantly by C4D1. Prior therapy or disease activity may underlie the repertoire differences, whose causes remain undefined. Baseline diversity resembling that of newly diagnosed patients was seen in complete responders.

Sequenced by immunoSEQ multiplex PCR; TCRdb stores in-frame clones only, minus some. The table has 10,000 to 13,000 clones, 60% to 80% seen once. On this clone itself: Antigen unknown.

Specified time point: cycle 4 day 1 (C4D1), after less than 7 weeks of nivolumab. Every single patient, without exception, relapsed after autologous stem cell transplantation, and brentuximab vedotin exposure varied. Magnetic depletion of unwanted cells isolated CD4+ T cells from thawed PBMCs. The sample was CD4+ T cells from blood, taken before the fourth cycle of nivolumab. This sequence originates from a human donor with classical Hodgkin lymphoma.

This CDR3 is CASTAIRISYGYTF. In DNA, the CDR3 is TGTGCCAGCACTGCCATCCGGATTAGCTATGGCTACACCTTC. The chain has TRBV5-6 and TRBJ1-2, with no clear D. Germline CDR1 reads SGHDT; CDR2 reads YYEEEE. Between the trimmed V and J ends, which lost 6 bases and 4 bases, there was a span of 16 bases. This CDR3 contains 14 residues.